A single sample gave rise to the 7 T cell receptor beta chains below, sequenced in a study of technical replicates of blood from a few donors. Some clones are missing from TCRdb's copy, which holds only in-frame ones; the method was immunoSEQ multiplex PCR. The table records some 63,000 clones, around nine tenths of them present only once. Sequencing used PBMCs. These receptors all stem from a human donor in good health. Some clones in this sample may be carry-over from other donors' samples.

The V gene is TRBV5-8, the J gene TRBJ1-2, with no clear D. The V gene's germline CDR1 is SGHTS and CDR2 YDEGEE. V shed 0 bases and J shed 3 bases, with 9 bases lying between them. The CDR3 has 14 amino acids. As DNA, the CDR3 is TGTGCCAGCAGCTTGGTGGGCAGCCACTATGGCTACACCTTC. Its translation is CASSLVGSHYGYTF.

The CDR3 bases are TGTGCCAGCAGCCCCCGCGGGGAGGCCGGGGAGCAGTACTTC. As protein: CASSPRGEAGEQYF. V and J are TRBV7-6 and TRBJ2-7; tentative D call: TRBD2 (6 bases). CDR1 and CDR2 from the germline V gene are SGHVS and FNYEAQ. The CDR3 runs to 14 residues. Between the trimmed V and J ends, which lost 5 bases and 7 bases, there was a span of 18 bases.

The chain has TRBV6-1 and TRBJ2-7, with a weak D call TRBD1 (6 bases). The CDR3 length is 17 residues. Trimming pared 4 bases from V and 3 bases from J, leaving 22 bases between. Germline-derived CDR1 and CDR2 are MNHNS and SASEGT. The CDR3 region is CASSGAKRQELDYEQYF. CDR3 nucleotide sequence: TGTGCCAGCAGTGGTGCGAAAAGACAGGAATTAGACTACGAGCAGTACTTC.

CDR3: CASSQGIVWRGNYEQYF. CDR3 nucleotides: TGCGCCAGCAGCCAAGGGATCGTATGGCGGGGGAACTACGAGCAGTACTTC. This chain links TRBV4-1 with TRBJ2-7; TRBD2 matches at 7 bases. V gave up 1 base and J gave up 3 bases; unmatched junction bases: 12. The CDR3 contains 17 residues. Germline-derived CDR1 and CDR2 are MGHRA and YSYEKL.

The J gene is TRBJ2-1, the V gene TRBV4-1; TRBD2 matches 8 bases. The junction had 9 bases not matched to a gene; V was cut back by 0 bases and J by 5 bases. Germline V gives CDR1 MGHRA, CDR2 YSYEKL. This CDR3 region has 17 residues. CDR3 residues: CASSQDFGTSGHNEQFF. CDR3 DNA sequence: TGCGCCAGCAGCCAAGATTTCGGCACTAGCGGACACAATGAGCAGTTCTTC.

J is TRBJ2-3 and V is TRBV2; D possibly corresponds to TRBD2 (5 bases). Germline V gene data show CDR1 as SNHLY and CDR2 as FYNNEI. The length of the CDR3 is 14 residues. Trimming took 6 bases from V and 0 from J, leaving 10 bases between them. The CDR3 loop reads CASRVDWSTDTQYF. The CDR3 DNA sequence: TGTGCCAGCAGAGTGGACTGGAGCACAGATACGCAGTATTTT.

The chain recombines TRBV27 with TRBJ1-2; possibly TRBD1 for D (6 bases). Germline CDR1 MNHEY, CDR2 SMNVEV (reference sequence). Trimming stripped 4 bases from V and 2 bases from J, with 17 bases between. This CDR3 is built from 16 residues. The CDR3, as DNA: TGTGCCAGCAGTTACAAGGCCCTAGGACAGAACTATGGCTACACCTTC. Its translation is CASSYKALGQNYGYTF.